This paragraph covers one TCR beta chain sequence. As originally analysed: Amplified reference gene primers provided the basis for estimating nucleated cell counts. TCRdb keeps only in-frame clones here, not all; method: immunoSEQ multiplex PCR. Clonal size and the V and J genes are those of that table, whereas D and trimming came from the DNA. The sample has about 360,000 clones; about 87% are singletons. This record comes from a study of blood T cell repertoires in COVID-19. In the study overall: The United States, Italy and Spain supplied acute and convalescent COVID-19 samples. From T cells, B-cell-depleted T cells, or PBMCs came the material, which was cDNA or gDNA.

This TCR was recovered from a human donor in a cohort sampled during active COVID-19. Sequences were obtained from peripheral blood.

The CDR3 DNA follows: TGCAGCGTTCGCGGTAGCGGGGCAGATACGCAGTATTTT. This encodes CSVRGSGADTQYF. V gene TRBV29-1 combines with J gene TRBJ2-3; 8 bases map to TRBD2. Germline values: CDR1 SQVTM, CDR2 ANQGSEA. The CDR3 is 13 residues long. After removal of 5 bases from V and 4 bases from J, the junction contained 5 bases not matched to a gene.